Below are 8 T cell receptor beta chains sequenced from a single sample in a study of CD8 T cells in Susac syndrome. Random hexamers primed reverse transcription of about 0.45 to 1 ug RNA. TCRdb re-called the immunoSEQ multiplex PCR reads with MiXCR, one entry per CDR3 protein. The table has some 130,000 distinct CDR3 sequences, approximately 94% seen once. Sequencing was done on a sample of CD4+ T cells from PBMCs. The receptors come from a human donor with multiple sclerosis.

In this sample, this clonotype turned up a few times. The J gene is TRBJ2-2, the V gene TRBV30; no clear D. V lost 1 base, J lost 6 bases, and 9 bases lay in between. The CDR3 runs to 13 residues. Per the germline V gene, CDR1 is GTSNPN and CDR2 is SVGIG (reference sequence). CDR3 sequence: CAWSADKPGELFF. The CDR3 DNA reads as TGTGCCTGGAGTGCAGATAAGCCCGGGGAGCTGTTTTTT.

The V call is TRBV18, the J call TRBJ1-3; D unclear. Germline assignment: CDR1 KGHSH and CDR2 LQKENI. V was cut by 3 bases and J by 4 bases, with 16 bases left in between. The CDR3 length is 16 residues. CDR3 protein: CASSPSTPGGGNTIYF. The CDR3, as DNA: TGTGCCAGCTCACCCTCGACCCCGGGTGGCGGAAACACCATATATTTT.

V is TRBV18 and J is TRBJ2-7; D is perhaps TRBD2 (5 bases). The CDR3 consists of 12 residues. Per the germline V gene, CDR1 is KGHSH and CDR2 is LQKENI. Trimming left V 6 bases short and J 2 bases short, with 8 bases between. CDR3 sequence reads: CASSPGTYEQYF. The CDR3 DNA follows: TGTGCCAGCTCGCCCGGGACCTACGAGCAGTACTTC.

CDR3 residues: CASSPRGGSTEAFF. CDR3 in DNA: TGCGCCAGCAGCCCGCGCGGGGGAAGCACTGAAGCTTTCTTT. This chain connects TRBV5-1 to TRBJ1-1, with a weak D call TRBD1 (5 bases). This CDR3 comprises 14 residues. V lost 4 bases to trimming and J lost 4 bases, with 14 bases between them. Germline CDR1 SGHRS, CDR2 YFSETQ.

CDR3 sequence (DNA): TGTGCCAGCAGCCGCGGACGAGGTAACTATGGCTACACCTTC. Amino acid sequence: CASSRGRGNYGYTF. V usage is TRBV3-1 and J usage is TRBJ1-2; D remains ambiguous. V was trimmed by 4 bases and J by 1 base, leaving 10 bases between them. The CDR3 has 14 residues. The germline CDR1 and CDR2 sequences are LGHDT and YNNKEL (reference sequence). The entire variable domain, with the rest obtained from reference TRBV3-1 and TRBJ1-2, is as follows: DTAVSQTPKYLVTQMGNDKSIKCEQNLGHDTMYWYKQDSKKFLKIMFSYNNKELIINETVPNRFSPKSPDKAHLNLHINSLELGDSAVYFCASSRGRGNYGYTFGSGTRLTVV.

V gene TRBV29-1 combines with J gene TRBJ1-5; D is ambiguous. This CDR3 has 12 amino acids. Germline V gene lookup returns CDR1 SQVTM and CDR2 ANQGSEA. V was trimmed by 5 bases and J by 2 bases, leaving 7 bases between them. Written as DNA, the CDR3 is TGCAGCGTTCAATTGGGCAATCAGCCCCAGCATTTT. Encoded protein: CSVQLGNQPQHF.

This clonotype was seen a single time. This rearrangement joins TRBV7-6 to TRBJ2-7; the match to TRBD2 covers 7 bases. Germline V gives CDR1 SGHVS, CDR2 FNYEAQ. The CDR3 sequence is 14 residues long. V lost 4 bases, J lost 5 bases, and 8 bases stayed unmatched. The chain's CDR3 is CASSSTSLPNEQYF. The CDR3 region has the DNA TGTGCCAGCAGCTCGACTAGCCTCCCCAACGAGCAGTACTTC.

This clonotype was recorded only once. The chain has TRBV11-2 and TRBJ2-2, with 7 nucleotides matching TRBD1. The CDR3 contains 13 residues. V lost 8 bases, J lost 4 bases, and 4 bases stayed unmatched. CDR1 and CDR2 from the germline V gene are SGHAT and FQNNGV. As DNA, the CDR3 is TGTGCCAGCGCGGACAGGACCACCGGGGAGCTGTTTTTT. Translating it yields CASADRTTGELFF.